Given below is one T cell receptor beta chain in context. Its target antigen remains unknown. The sample holds no much larger clone one base away, and base qualities are not on file. Trimmed from V: 4 bases; trimmed from J: 2 bases; junction bases lacking a gene match: 5. Based on the germline V gene (reference sequence), the CDR1 and CDR2 sequences are MNHEY and SMNVEV. Including the terminal cysteine and phenylalanine, the CDR3 comprises 15 residues. The read is trimmed to its CDR3 DNA, 45 bases read in frame from base 1. TCR beta CDR3 regions were sequenced from DNA using the immunoSEQ Assay. The paper's processing steps were these. T cell density was computed as TCR beta template counts normalized to usable DNA estimated by amplifying housekeeping genes. Richness was estimated using the preseqR package, with extrapolation to 400,000 templates for PBMC samples and to 120,000 templates for tissue samples. Clonality was calculated as one minus Pielou's evenness. Tissue-enriched TCRs were identified through differential abundance testing performed on productive amino-acid clonotypes, with a minimum total count of 5 and an alpha of 0.1. The Jaccard Index and the Morisita Overlap Index were used to quantify repertoire overlap between compartments. GLIPH grouped TCR beta CDR3s together with public tetramer-defined viral CDR3s, and a viral motif had to include at least three viral sequences and show V-gene enrichment. Imported from immuneACCESS, the table was reduced by TCRdb to in-frame sequences with V and J called. These copies leave out some clones; in studies compared against another copy, an unresolved V gene accounts for under half, and the cause of the remainder is not known. That table supplies the V and J calls and clone size; D and trimming were determined from the DNA. Counted in this sample were around 31,000 clones; 85% to 90% of them appeared once. The biggest ten clones account for under 3% of the sample.

The data belong to a study of T cells in localized non-small cell lung cancer (dated by TCRdb to the early 2020s). Some background on the complete study: The study examined T cell repertoires in roughly 240 patients with early-stage NSCLC and compared tumors with uninvolved tumor-adjacent lungs. The cohort consisted of 236 treatment-naive NSCLC patients whose localized lung tumors had been resected. The mean age of the NSCLC patients was just over 65 years, with approximately 130 men and about a hundred women.

At diagnosis, tumor, uninvolved tumor-adjacent lung and peripheral blood were collected and then preserved as a mix of FFPE and fresh-frozen material. For TCR repertoire profiling, blood samples were analyzed as peripheral blood mononuclear cells. Overall study outcomes, separate from this receptor: Because multi-region sequencing of the tumors was not done, intratumor heterogeneity could not be ruled out. Longer overall survival was associated with higher T cell density in blood, whereas shorter survival was associated with higher clonality in adjacent lung. Because the study design was exploratory, TCR variables were selected using unadjusted p-values without false-discovery rate correction. Uninvolved tumor-adjacent lung showed the highest T cell clonality, higher than tumor, which suggests more focused antigenic responses in the uninvolved tumor-adjacent lung. A median of about 61 of the top 100 tumor clones turned up in the paired uninvolved adjacent lung, and approximately 30 of those clones also ranked among the top 100 of that same adjacent lung.

The source material was peripheral blood, sampled before any cancer treatment. The rearrangement combines TRBV27 with TRBJ2-7; TRBD1 agrees with 10 junctional bases. The source is a female donor over 55 with stage I lung adenocarcinoma. In nucleotides, the sequence is TGTGCCAGCAGTTCCCCCGGGACAGGGGCCTACGAGCAGTACTTC. This gives the protein CASSSPGTGAYEQYF.